This passage covers 25 T cell receptor beta chains from one sample sequenced in a study of T cell responses to AZD1222 COVID-19 vaccine. TCRdb's table, derived via immunoSEQ multiplex PCR, lists solely in-frame clones and lacks some. Of approximately 30,000 clones detected, 70% to 80% appear once; the ten largest clones hold approximately 4%. The starting material was peripheral blood, obtained 28 days after the second AZD1222 dose. Receptors were obtained from an adult who received the AZD1222 COVID-19 vaccine.

This clone was detected once. The chain recombines TRBV28 with TRBJ2-2; 7 nucleotides match TRBD2. Germline CDR1 MDHEN, CDR2 SYDVKM. The length of the CDR3 is 14 residues. V shed 7 bases and J 4 bases; nucleotides not matched to a gene: 6. This CDR3 reads CASTEGRATGELFF. CDR3 DNA: TGTGCCAGCACCGAAGGGAGGGCCACCGGGGAGCTGTTTTTT.

J is TRBJ1-3 and V is TRBV6-5, with D unclear. Germline V lookup: CDR1 MNHEY, CDR2 SVGAGI. Between the trimmed V and J ends, which lost 5 bases and 0 bases, there was a span of 8 bases. The CDR3 totals 14 residues. In DNA form, the CDR3 reads TGTGCCAGCAGTCAACACGTCTCTGGAAACACCATATATTTT. It specifies CASSQHVSGNTIYF.

The chain links TRBV7-2 to TRBJ1-5; D gene unclear. Looked up from germline, CDR1 is SGHTA and CDR2 is FQGNSA. V was cut by 1 base and J by 5 bases, with 9 bases left in between. The CDR3 has 14 amino acids. This CDR3 is CASSLGQSYQPQHF. The CDR3 DNA reads TGTGCCAGCAGCTTAGGGCAGAGTTATCAGCCCCAGCATTTT.

The CDR3 region has the DNA TGTGCCAGCAGTCCTCCGGGACAGGGAAGATTAGAGACCCAGTACTTC. Translation gives CASSPPGQGRLETQYF. The gene calls are TRBV5-4 and TRBJ2-5; 9 bases are shared with TRBD1. Germline CDR1 reads SGHNT; CDR2 reads YYREEE (reference sequence). CDR3 length: 16 residues. J lost 4 bases, V lost 5 bases, and 12 bases had no gene match.

This clone was seen a single time. The gene calls are TRBV19 and TRBJ1-1, with D uncertain. From germline, CDR1 is LNHDA and CDR2 SQIVND (reference sequence). CDR3 length: 13 residues. The V end lost 2 bases, the J end lost 2 bases, and 6 bases lay between the germline ends. CDR3 DNA sequence: TGTGCCAGTAGTATACTCGGAAACACTGAAGCTTTCTTT. It encodes CASSILGNTEAFF.

V is TRBV13 and J is TRBJ1-6, with 7 bases that match TRBD1. Germline loops: CDR1 PRHDT, CDR2 FYEKMQ (reference sequence). The CDR3 contains 19 residues. The junction had 10 bases not matched to a gene; V was cut back by 1 base and J by 1 base. In nucleotides, the CDR3 is TGTGCCAGCAGCTTAGAGGCAGGGGGATCCCAGTCCTATAATTCACCCCTCCACTTT. Translated, it gives CASSLEAGGSQSYNSPLHF.

This chain links TRBV3-1 (or the pseudogene TRBV3-2) with TRBJ1-3; D may be TRBD1 (5 bases). The CDR3 is 16 amino acids. Trimming removed 3 bases from V and 2 bases from J, with 14 bases in between. The V gene's germline CDR1 is LGHDT and CDR2 YNNKEL (reference sequence). The CDR3 nucleotides are TGTGCCAGCAGCCAGGCCGGAGGGACGACTGGAAACACCATATATTTT. It specifies CASSQAGGTTGNTIYF.

This clone showed up just a few times. The chain couples TRBV19 to TRBJ2-3; 7 positions agree with TRBD1. V was clipped by 4 bases and J by 2 bases; unmatched bases: 6. This CDR3 is 15 amino acids long. Per the germline V gene, CDR1 is LNHDA and CDR2 is SQIVND (reference sequence). CDR3: CASSNRGPSTDTQYF. The CDR3 DNA is TGTGCCAGTAGTAACAGGGGACCATCCACAGATACGCAGTATTTT.

V usage is TRBV29-1 and J usage is TRBJ2-7; TRBD1 aligns across 8 bases. CDR3 length: 12 residues. Per germline, CDR1 SQVTM and CDR2 ANQGSEA. The J segment lost 5 bases and the V segment lost 7 bases, leaving 7 bases of the junction unmatched. CDR3: CSATQGADEQYF. The CDR3 DNA reads TGCAGCGCTACCCAGGGGGCTGACGAGCAGTACTTC.

V and J are TRBV30 and TRBJ2-5, with D hard to call. Deletions cut 0 bases from V and 2 bases from J, with 7 bases between. The CDR3 is 13 amino acids. Germline V gives CDR1 GTSNPN, CDR2 SVGIG (reference sequence). The CDR3 DNA follows: TGTGCCTGGAGTGTACGCAGACAAGAGACCCAGTACTTC. Protein: CAWSVRRQETQYF.

The chain is built from TRBV9 and TRBJ2-5; possibly TRBD2 for D (5 bases). The V gene's germline CDR1 is SGDLS and CDR2 YYNGEE. The length of the CDR3 is 16 residues. Trimming left V 0 bases short and J 5 bases short, with 17 bases between. The CDR3, as DNA: TGTGCCAGCAGCGTAGCTTCAGCGGATCCGAGGGAGACCCAGTACTTC. This gives the protein CASSVASADPRETQYF.

The chain employs TRBV3-1 (or the pseudogene TRBV3-2) and TRBJ1-3, with 7 positions matching TRBD1. The V gene's germline CDR1 is LGHDT and CDR2 YNNKEL (reference sequence). The CDR3 consists of 15 residues. The trim removed 0 bases at V and 3 bases at J, leaving 2 bases unmatched. In DNA form, the CDR3 reads TGTGCCAGCAGCCAAGAAGGGGGCGGTGGAAACACCATATATTTT. This codes for CASSQEGGGGNTIYF.

This clone showed up just once. V gene TRBV13 combines with J gene TRBJ1-5, with 7 bases aligning to TRBD1. The CDR3 has 17 amino acids. Per germline, CDR1 PRHDT and CDR2 FYEKMQ (reference sequence). V was clipped by 3 bases and J by 2 bases; unmatched bases: 10. The CDR3 region has the DNA TGTGCCAGCAGCTTCCGACAGGGCCGGGGAGGCAATCAGCCCCAGCATTTT. It translates to CASSFRQGRGGNQPQHF.

The rearrangement links TRBV6-5 to TRBJ2-7; D remains unclear. This CDR3 contains 13 residues. The ends were cut back, 6 bases at V and 3 bases at J, with 12 bases in the middle. Germline assignment: CDR1 MNHEY and CDR2 SVGAGI. The CDR3 DNA is TGTGCCAGCAGACCAACCATATACTACGAGCAGTACTTC. Protein: CASRPTIYYEQYF.

This sequence joins TRBV5-6 and TRBJ1-3; D is uncertain. Germline loops: CDR1 SGHDT, CDR2 YYEEEE. Trimming shortened V by 2 bases and J by 1 base, and 7 bases separated the two germline ends. This CDR3 region has 14 residues. The CDR3 sequence is CASSFMGSGNTIYF. The DNA of the CDR3 is TGTGCCAGCAGCTTTATGGGTTCTGGAAACACCATATATTTT.

This clone was seen a few times. This chain joins TRBV6-1 and TRBJ1-4; possibly TRBD1 for D (6 bases). This CDR3 contains 19 residues. V lost 3 bases and J 0 bases, leaving 20 bases between the germline ends. Per germline, CDR1 MNHNS and CDR2 SASEGT. This CDR3 reads CASSDIGGTSIATNEKLFF. DNA of the CDR3: TGTGCCAGCAGTGACATTGGAGGGACAAGCATTGCAACTAATGAAAAACTGTTTTTT.

This clone has a handful of counts. The chain combines TRBV5-6 with TRBJ2-7; 14 bases are shared with TRBD2. CDR3 size: 16 residues. J lost 2 bases, V lost 5 bases, and 6 bases had no gene match. Germline V CDR1 and CDR2: SGHDT, YYEEEE. CDR3 in amino acids: CASRRGLAGGTYEQYV. Here the CDR3 DNA reads TGTGCCAGCAGGCGCGGACTAGCGGGAGGCACCTACGAGCAGTACGTC.

This chain uses TRBV4-1 with TRBJ1-1; 9 bases are shared with TRBD1. Germline lookup yields CDR1 MGHRA and CDR2 YSYEKL. The V and J ends lost 2 bases and 5 bases, in that order; junction bases with no gene match: 9. The CDR3 consists of 16 residues. The CDR3 is CASSQLTGGTRTEAFF. CDR3 DNA sequence: TGCGCCAGCAGCCAACTTACAGGGGGCACAAGAACTGAAGCTTTCTTT.

The V and J genes are TRBV11-2 and TRBJ1-6; maybe TRBD1 (5 bases). CDR1 and CDR2 (germline): SGHAT, FQNNGV. Trimming cost V 2 bases and J 10 bases, with 15 bases left between them. The CDR3 extends over 15 amino acids. CDR3 residues: CASSLSQIKGSPLHF. Here the CDR3 DNA reads TGTGCCAGCAGCTTATCGCAAATTAAGGGGTCACCCCTCCACTTT.

This chain joins TRBV9 and TRBJ2-1; 9 positions match TRBD2. V lost 7 bases and J lost 0; bases outside the gene matches: 8. This CDR3 is built from 16 residues. The germline V gene has CDR1 SGDLS and CDR2 YYNGEE. The CDR3 loop reads CASGIAGEVSYNEQFF. CDR3 in DNA: TGTGCCAGCGGTATAGCGGGGGAGGTCTCCTACAATGAGCAGTTCTTC.

J is TRBJ2-7 and V is TRBV7-3; D is unclear. CDR1 SGHTA and CDR2 FQGTGA come from the germline V gene. The CDR3 extends over 9 amino acids. The ends were cut back, 4 bases at V and 7 bases at J, with 2 bases in the middle. The CDR3 reads CASSSEQYV. The CDR3 DNA reads TGTGCCAGCAGCTCAGAGCAGTACGTC.

The chain carries TRBV5-4 and TRBJ2-3; 12 bases fit TRBD2. The CDR3 loop spans 16 amino acids. After removal of 2 bases from V and 6 bases from J, the junction contained 7 bases not matched to a gene. Per the germline V gene, CDR1 is SGHNT and CDR2 is YYREEE (reference sequence). The CDR3 DNA reads TGTGCCAGCAGCTTTAGACTAGCGGGGGTCAGGGATACGCAGTATTTT. Its translation is CASSFRLAGVRDTQYF.

V and J are TRBV12-3 or TRBV12-4 and TRBJ1-5; unclear D gene. Trimming shortened V by 8 bases and J by 2 bases, and 10 bases separated the two germline ends. The CDR3 runs to 13 residues. The CDR3 region has the DNA TGTGCCAGCTCGGGCAGCCGCAATCAGCCCCAGCATTTT. Translation gives CASSGSRNQPQHF.

This clone came up a few times. The chain carries TRBV10-3 and TRBJ2-3, with a weak D call TRBD2 (6 bases). The CDR3 extends over 13 amino acids. Trimming removed 6 bases at V and 0 bases at J, with 7 bases between. Looked up from germline, CDR1 is ENHRY and CDR2 is SYGVKD. Here the CDR3 DNA reads TGTGCCATCAGGGGGGGAAGCACAGATACGCAGTATTTT. Amino acids: CAIRGGSTDTQYF.

There are a few counts of this clone. The chain couples TRBV12-5 to TRBJ1-1; maybe TRBD1 (6 bases). V was cut by 6 bases and J by 0 bases, with 14 bases left in between. The germline V gene encodes CDR1 LGHNT and CDR2 FRNRAP. This CDR3 region has 15 residues. CDR3 DNA sequence: TGTGCTAGTGGGCTCCACAGGGACCTGAACACTGAAGCTTTCTTT. Protein sequence: CASGLHRDLNTEAFF.